The 5 T cell receptor beta chains below were found in one sample sequenced in a study of human T cells and chemical hapten exposure. Time point noted: patch test 1, 2 weeks after DPC sensitization. Treatment denoted: therapeutic diphenylcyclopropenone sensitization with weekly scalp DPC. MiXCR was run by TCRdb on the RACE reads, yielding one entry per CDR3 protein. The sample has approximately 400,000 distinct CDR3 sequences; around 5% are singletons. Specimen: whole blood, collected in connection with sensitization to the hapten diphenylcyclopropenone (DPC). Source of these receptors: a woman between 50 and 59 years old with alopecia areata. Some clones in this sample may be carry-over from other donors' samples.

The rearrangement joins TRBV20-1 to TRBJ2-4, with D possibly TRBD2 on 5 matching bases. The V end was cut by 4 bases, the J end by 5 bases, with 9 bases between. Looked up from germline, CDR1 is DFQATT and CDR2 is SNEGSKA (reference sequence). CDR3 size: 12 residues. CDR3 region: CSATGFQNIQYF. DNA of the CDR3: TGCAGTGCTACGGGGTTCCAAAACATTCAGTACTTC.

This sequence joins TRBV2 and TRBJ2-7; D possibly corresponds to TRBD1 (6 bases). With 5 bases removed from V and 2 bases from J, the gap between germline ends came to 19 bases. Germline V CDR1 and CDR2: SNHLY, FYNNEI. The CDR3 runs 16 residues. CDR3 sequence (DNA): TGTGCCAGCAGTTGGGACGGGAATAAGGGGGCCTACGAGCAGTACTTC. As protein: CASSWDGNKGAYEQYF.

Ten or more counts support this clonotype. The chain recombines TRBV5-4 with TRBJ1-1; D gene ambiguous. This CDR3 has 14 amino acids. Germline values: CDR1 SGHNT, CDR2 YYREEE (reference sequence). Trimming took 0 bases from V and 6 from J, leaving 12 bases between them. CDR3: CASSLGPVVAEAFF. For the CDR3, the DNA is TGTGCCAGCAGCTTGGGGCCCGTGGTCGCTGAAGCTTTCTTT.

This chain joins TRBV21-1 and TRBJ2-2; TRBD2, the D gene given by the table, was not confirmed from the DNA. TRBV21-1 is described as a pseudogene. CDR3 size: 17 residues. CDR3 nucleotide sequence: TGTGCCAGCAGCAAAGAATCGCGGGTCATATGTACCGGGGAGCTGTTTTTT. As protein: CASSKESRVICTGELFF.

This sequence joins TRBV19 and TRBJ1-5; D perhaps matches TRBD1 (6 bases). Germline loops: CDR1 LNHDA, CDR2 SQIVND (reference sequence). The V end was cut by 4 bases, the J end by 1 base, with 11 bases between. The CDR3 covers 15 residues. The CDR3 spells CASSTSGVSNQPQHF. The CDR3 region has the DNA TGTGCCAGTAGTACTTCAGGGGTAAGCAATCAGCCCCAGCATTTT.